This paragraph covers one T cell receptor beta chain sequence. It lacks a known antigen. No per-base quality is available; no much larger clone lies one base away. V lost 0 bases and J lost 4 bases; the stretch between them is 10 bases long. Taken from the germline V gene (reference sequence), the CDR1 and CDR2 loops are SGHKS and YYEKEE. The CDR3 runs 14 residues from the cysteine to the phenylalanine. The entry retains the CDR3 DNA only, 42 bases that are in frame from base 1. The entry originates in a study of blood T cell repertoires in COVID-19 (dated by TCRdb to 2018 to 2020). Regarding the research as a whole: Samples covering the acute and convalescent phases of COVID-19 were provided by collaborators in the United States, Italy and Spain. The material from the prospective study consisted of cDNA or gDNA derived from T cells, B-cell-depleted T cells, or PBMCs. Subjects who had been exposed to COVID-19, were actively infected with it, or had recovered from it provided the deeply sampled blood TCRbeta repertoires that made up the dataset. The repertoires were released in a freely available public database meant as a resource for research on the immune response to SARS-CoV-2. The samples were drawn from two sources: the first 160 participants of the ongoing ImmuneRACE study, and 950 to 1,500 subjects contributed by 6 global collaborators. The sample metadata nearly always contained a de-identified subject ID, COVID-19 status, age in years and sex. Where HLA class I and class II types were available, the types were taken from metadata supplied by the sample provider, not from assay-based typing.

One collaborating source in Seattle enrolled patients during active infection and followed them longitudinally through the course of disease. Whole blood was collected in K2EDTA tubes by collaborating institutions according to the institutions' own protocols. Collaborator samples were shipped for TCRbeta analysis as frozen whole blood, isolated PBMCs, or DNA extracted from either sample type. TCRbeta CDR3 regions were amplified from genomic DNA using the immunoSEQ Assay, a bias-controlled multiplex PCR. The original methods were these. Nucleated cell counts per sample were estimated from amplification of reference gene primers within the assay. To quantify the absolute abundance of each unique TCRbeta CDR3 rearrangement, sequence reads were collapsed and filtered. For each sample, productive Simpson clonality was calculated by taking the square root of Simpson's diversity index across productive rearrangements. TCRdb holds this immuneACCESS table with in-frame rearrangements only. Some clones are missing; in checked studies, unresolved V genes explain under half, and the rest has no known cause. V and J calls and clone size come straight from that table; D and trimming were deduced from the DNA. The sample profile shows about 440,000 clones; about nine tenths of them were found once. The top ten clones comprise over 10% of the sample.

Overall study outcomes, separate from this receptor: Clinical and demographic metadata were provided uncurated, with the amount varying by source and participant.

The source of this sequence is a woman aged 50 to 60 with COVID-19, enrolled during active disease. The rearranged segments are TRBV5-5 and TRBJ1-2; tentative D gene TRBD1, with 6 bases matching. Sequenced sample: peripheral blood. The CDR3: CASSLEAGAYGYTF. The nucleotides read TGTGCCAGCAGCTTGGAGGCGGGGGCCTATGGCTACACCTTC. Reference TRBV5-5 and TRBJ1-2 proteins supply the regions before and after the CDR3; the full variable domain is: DAGVTQSPTHLIKTRGQQVTLRCSPISGHKSVSWYQQVLGQGPQFIFQYYEKEERGRGNFPDRFSARQFPNYSSELNVNALLLGDSALYLCASSLEAGAYGYTFGSGTRLTVV.